This T cell receptor (beta chain) was found in a study of response to subunit inactivated influenza vaccine. The study's findings and limits: The study's authors posited that every seasonal influenza vaccination enlists few new T cells.

The J segment lost 4 bases and the V segment lost 7 bases, leaving 14 bases of the junction unmatched. CDR1 SGHRS and CDR2 YFSETQ come from the germline V gene. This CDR3 contains 15 residues. This clonotype has more than one count but fewer than ten. Its antigen is not known. A single record per CDR3 protein comes from TCRdb applying MiXCR to the RT-PCR reads. The repertoire holds roughly 650,000 distinct CDR3 sequences, with around 15% as singletons. The TCR sequence derives from a man over 45 who received an inactivated influenza vaccine. Sequenced material: PBMCs from blood, taken roughly 2 weeks before vaccination. The genes are TRBV5-1 and TRBJ2-7, with 7 bases that match TRBD2. The CDR3 here is CASSTGGGLSYEQYF. As DNA, the CDR3 is TGCGCCAGCTCCACTGGGGGAGGGCTGTCGTACGAGCAGTACTTC.